The 10 T cell receptor beta chains reported below all come from one sample, sequenced in a study of blood T cell repertoires in COVID-19. Method: immunoSEQ multiplex PCR; TCRdb's copy keeps in-frame clones and lacks some. This table holds approximately 440,000 clones, less than 95% found once. The material sequenced was PBMCs or T cells enriched from blood (not recorded which). Receptors originate from a man younger than 30 who had recovered from COVID-19.

The V and J genes are TRBV28 and TRBJ2-7; 10 nucleotides line up with TRBD2. This CDR3 spans 15 amino acids. Germline CDR1 is MDHEN and CDR2 is SYDVKM. The V gene end was trimmed by 6 bases and the J gene end by 1 base; junction bases not matched to a gene: 6. The CDR3 region has the DNA TGTGCCAGCAGAGCCGGGACTAGCGCATCCTACGAGCAGTACTTC. Translated, it gives CASRAGTSASYEQYF.

This clone was counted a few times. V usage is TRBV6-1 and J usage is TRBJ1-2; perhaps TRBD1 as D (6 bases). This CDR3 is built from 15 residues. The V end was cut by 3 bases, the J end by 0 bases, with 11 bases between. Germline V gene sequence: CDR1 MNHNS, CDR2 SASEGT. The CDR3 here is CASSESRTANYGYTF. The CDR3 DNA is TGTGCCAGCAGTGAGTCCCGGACAGCTAACTATGGCTACACCTTC.

As DNA, the CDR3 is TGCGCCAGCAGCTTGGGCAGGGGAGCATCTGAAGCTTTCTTT. Translation: CASSLGRGASEAFF. This sequence joins TRBV5-1 and TRBJ1-1, with a tentative D call TRBD1 (6 bases). Germline CDR1 is SGHRS and CDR2 is YFSETQ. The CDR3 covers 14 residues. Between the trimmed V and J ends, which lost 0 bases and 6 bases, there was a span of 12 bases.

The chain couples TRBV13 to TRBJ2-7, with D perhaps TRBD1 (6 bases). CDR1 and CDR2 (germline): PRHDT, FYEKMQ (reference sequence). The CDR3 has 14 amino acids. V was pared by 5 bases and J by 5 bases, with 16 bases between. The CDR3 DNA follows: TGTGCCAGCAGCCTGACAGGAAGGTTCCACGAGCAGTACTTC. Translating it yields CASSLTGRFHEQYF.

This chain uses TRBV10-3 with TRBJ1-5; TRBD1 matches 7 bases. The CDR3 runs 15 residues. Germline V gene lookup returns CDR1 ENHRY and CDR2 SYGVKD. J lost 1 base, V lost 5 bases, and 5 bases had no gene match. The CDR3: CAISKDRESNQPQHF. For the CDR3, the DNA is TGTGCCATCAGTAAAGACAGGGAGAGCAATCAGCCCCAGCATTTT.

As for this clone: An end of the junction does not agree with germline; a read error may underlie this. This chain joins TRBV10-1 and TRBJ1-1; 7 bases agree with TRBD1. From germline, CDR1 is WNHNN and CDR2 SYGVQD (reference sequence). The CDR3 runs 14 residues. The chain's CDR3 is CASSYRGVNAEAFF. As DNA, the CDR3 is TGCGCCAGCAGTTACAGGGGTGTGAACGCTGAAGCTTTCTTT.

This clone is a singleton in its sample. The V gene is TRBV5-4, the J gene TRBJ1-6; D gene unclear. Germline CDR1 is SGHNT and CDR2 is YYREEE (reference sequence). The V end was cut by 0 bases, the J end by 13 bases, with 14 bases between. This CDR3 region has 14 residues. The chain's CDR3 is CASSLGVGRGPLHF. As DNA, the CDR3 is TGTGCCAGCAGCTTGGGGGTAGGCCGGGGTCCCCTCCACTTT.

This clone was detected once. The chain is built from TRBV28 and TRBJ2-5, with 7 bases identical to TRBD2. The CDR3 loop spans 14 amino acids. Trimming removed 7 bases from V and 5 bases from J; junction bases left unmatched: 10. Germline CDR1 reads MDHEN; CDR2 reads SYDVKM. CDR3 in amino acids: CASNWGGRSETQYF. DNA for the CDR3: TGTGCCAGCAACTGGGGAGGGAGATCGGAGACCCAGTACTTC.

The chain couples TRBV5-1 to TRBJ2-7, with TRBD1 matching 9 bases. V trimming: 4 bases; J trimming: 6 bases; junction bases outside the gene matches: 2. The CDR3 totals 12 residues. The V gene's germline CDR1 is SGHRS and CDR2 YFSETQ. The CDR3 loop reads CASSTDRGEQYF. CDR3 sequence (DNA): TGCGCCAGCAGCACGGACAGGGGCGAGCAGTACTTC.

This sequence joins TRBV27 and TRBJ2-7, with D maybe TRBD1 (5 bases). The CDR3 loop spans 14 amino acids. Trimming shortened V by 3 bases and J by 2 bases, and 11 bases separated the two germline ends. Germline V lookup: CDR1 MNHEY, CDR2 SMNVEV (reference sequence). CDR3 nucleotides: TGTGCCAGCAGTTTCGGCTTGGGGCCCTACGAGCAGTACTTC. This translates into CASSFGLGPYEQYF.